This TCR beta chain was profiled in a study of CD8+ T cells in alopecia areata. The V gene's germline CDR1 is SQVTM and CDR2 ANQGSEA. The CDR3 has 14 amino acids. V lost 6 bases and J lost 0, with 9 bases in between. As concerns this clone: The antigen is not known.

Study-level findings and limits: Mice gave a clearer picture of TCR sharing than patients did, possibly for HLA-related reasons.

cDNA serving as the sequencing template came from extracted, reverse transcribed RNA. Libraries were prepared by immunoSEQ multiplex PCR; TCRdb keeps only in-frame clonotypes and omits some of them. There are a few hundred thousand clones in the sample; just over 55% occur only once, and roughly 5.3% lies in the top ten. This chain links TRBV29-1 with TRBJ2-6; possible D gene TRBD2, 6 bases. Sequencing was performed on CD8+ T cells sorted from blood. The TCR originated in a human donor in good health. In nucleotides, the CDR3 is TGCAGCGTCATCGGGGGCTCTGGGGCCAACGTCCTGACTTTC. As protein: CSVIGGSGANVLTF.